A single sample is the source of the 9 T cell receptor beta chains below, sequenced in a study of glioma-infiltrating T cells after dendritic cell vaccination. Method: immunoSEQ multiplex PCR; TCRdb's copy keeps in-frame clones and lacks some. The sample contains 70,000 to 90,000 clones, around four fifths of which appear only once. The sample's time point: after dendritic cell vaccination, including at tumor progression/relapse. The starting material was blood, obtained after dendritic cell vaccination. Receptors were obtained from a human donor with glioblastoma.

This clone was seen a single time. This chain joins TRBV5-1 and TRBJ1-1; D call uncertain. The V end lost 6 bases, the J end lost 5 bases, and 17 bases lay between the germline ends. This CDR3 has 14 amino acids. Germline V gene data show CDR1 as SGHRS and CDR2 as YFSETQ. The CDR3 DNA sequence: TGCGCCAGCACCTCCTCTCTGGGCTCGACTGAAGCTTTCTTT. It yields the protein CASTSSLGSTEAFF.

The J gene is TRBJ2-2, the V gene TRBV7-2; a possible D gene is TRBD1 (6 bases). CDR3 length equals 14 residues. Germline V gives CDR1 SGHTA, CDR2 FQGNSA. V was shortened by 3 bases and J by 4 bases, with 9 bases between the two germline ends. CDR3 residues: CASSLGARTGELFF. In nucleotides, the CDR3 is TGTGCCAGCAGCTTGGGGGCACGCACCGGGGAGCTGTTTTTT.

The V call is TRBV2, the J call TRBJ2-3; 8 bases are a match to TRBD2. V lost 8 bases and J lost 5; bases outside the gene matches: 18. The CDR3 has 17 residues. Germline CDR1 SNHLY, CDR2 FYNNEI. As DNA, the CDR3 is TGTGCCAGCTCAAAGGAGGCTAGCGGGTCCGCTGGAGATACGCAGTATTTT. Its translation: CASSKEASGSAGDTQYF.

The gene calls are TRBV15 and TRBJ2-2, with TRBD2 as a possible D gene (5 bases). V was pared by 3 bases and J by 0 bases, with 8 bases between. Germline lookup yields CDR1 LNHNV and CDR2 YYDKDF (reference sequence). The CDR3 spans 15 residues. CDR3 sequence reads: CATSRELANTGELFF. In DNA form, the CDR3 reads TGTGCCACCAGCAGGGAACTAGCGAACACCGGGGAGCTGTTTTTT.

The chain recombines TRBV29-1 with TRBJ1-1; 7 nucleotides align to TRBD1. Germline CDR1 reads SQVTM; CDR2 reads ANQGSEA. With 7 bases clipped from V and 0 bases from J, the junction kept 8 bases outside the gene matches. The CDR3 loop spans 14 amino acids. The CDR3 sequence: CSAENTGVNTEAFF. For the CDR3, the DNA is TGCAGCGCCGAAAATACAGGGGTGAACACTGAAGCTTTCTTT.

The chain joins TRBV5-5 to TRBJ1-1, with D perhaps matching TRBD1 (5 bases). The CDR3 runs to 17 residues. The V gene's germline CDR1 is SGHKS and CDR2 YYEKEE (reference sequence). Deletions cut 1 base from V and 0 bases from J, with 16 bases between. CDR3 bases: TGTGCCAGCAGCTTGTCTGCATCGGGGGGAATGAACACTGAAGCTTTCTTT. It is translated as CASSLSASGGMNTEAFF.

V and J are TRBV12-5 and TRBJ1-2; D is perhaps TRBD1 (5 bases). This CDR3 comprises 13 residues. The V gene lost 6 bases and the J gene lost 10 bases, with 18 bases spanning the gap. In germline, CDR1 is LGHNT, CDR2 FRNRAP. CDR3 residues: CASGSQGFDSYTF. The CDR3 region has the DNA TGTGCTAGTGGCTCTCAGGGATTCGATTCCTACACCTTC.

V gene TRBV19 combines with J gene TRBJ1-4; 12 bases map to TRBD1. Germline CDR1 reads LNHDA; CDR2 reads SQIVND (reference sequence). CDR3 length: 16 amino acids. Germline trimming cut 5 bases from V and 6 bases from J; bases unmatched to any gene: 7. The CDR3, as DNA: TGTGCCAGTAGTTCCGGGACAGGGGGCTCCGATGAAAAACTGTTTTTT. Translation: CASSSGTGGSDEKLFF.

The J gene is TRBJ2-1, the V gene TRBV7-3; tentatively, D is TRBD1 (5 bases). The germline V gene encodes CDR1 SGHTA and CDR2 FQGTGA. Between the trimmed V and J ends, which lost 0 bases and 1 base, there was a span of 13 bases. CDR3 length: 17 residues. CDR3 in DNA: TGTGCCAGCAGCTTAACGGAACAGGTCCCTTCCTACAATGAGCAGTTCTTC. Protein product: CASSLTEQVPSYNEQFF.